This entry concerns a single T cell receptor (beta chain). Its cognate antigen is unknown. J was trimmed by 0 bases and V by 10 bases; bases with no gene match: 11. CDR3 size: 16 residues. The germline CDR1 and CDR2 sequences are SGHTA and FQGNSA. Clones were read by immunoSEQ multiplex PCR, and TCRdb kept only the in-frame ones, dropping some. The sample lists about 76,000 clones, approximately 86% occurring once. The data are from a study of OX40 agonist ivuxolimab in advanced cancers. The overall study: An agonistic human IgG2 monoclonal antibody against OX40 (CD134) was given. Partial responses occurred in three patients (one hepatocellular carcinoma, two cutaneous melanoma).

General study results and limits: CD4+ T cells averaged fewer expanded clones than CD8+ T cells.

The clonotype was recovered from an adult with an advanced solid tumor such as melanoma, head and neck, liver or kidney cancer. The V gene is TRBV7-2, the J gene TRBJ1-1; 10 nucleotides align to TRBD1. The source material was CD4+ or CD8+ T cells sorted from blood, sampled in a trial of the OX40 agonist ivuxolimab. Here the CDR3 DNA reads TGTGCCACACGCGGGGGACAGGGGTTTATGAACACTGAAGCTTTCTTT. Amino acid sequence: CATRGGQGFMNTEAFF. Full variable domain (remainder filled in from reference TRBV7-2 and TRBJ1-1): GAGVSQSPSNKVTEKGKDVELRCDPISGHTALYWYRQSLGQGLEFLIYFQGNSAPDKSGLPSDRFSAERTGGSVSTLTIQRTQQEDSAVYLCATRGGQGFMNTEAFFGQGTRLTVV.